Following are 8 T cell receptor beta chains from one sample sequenced in a study of blood T cells in healthy people across ages. A J-beta primer mix and a sample-barcoded 5' primer were used in a second PCR of roughly 6 to 11 cycles. In TCRdb, the 5' RACE reads were re-called with MiXCR into one record per CDR3 protein. The sample consists of under 800,000 distinct CDR3 sequences, 43% of them appearing once. Specimen: blood. The receptors here all came from a woman aged 55-70 years in good health.

The sample holds a few counts of this clonotype. The chain recombines TRBV12-3 or TRBV12-4 with TRBJ2-3, with D possibly matching TRBD2 (6 bases). This CDR3 has 13 residues. Trimming stripped 5 bases from V and 4 bases from J, with 10 bases between. CDR3 DNA: TGTGCCAGCAGTAGAGGAGGGGCAGATACGCAGTATTTT. This gives the protein CASSRGGADTQYF.

The V gene is TRBV14, the J gene TRBJ1-2; D is perhaps TRBD1 (6 bases). V dropped 4 bases and J dropped 4 bases, with 16 bases sitting between them. CDR1 is SGHDN, CDR2 FVKESK, per germline. The CDR3 runs 15 residues. The CDR3 region has the DNA TGTGCCAGCAGCCTCCGACGAACAGGGACCTATGGCTACACCTTC. As protein: CASSLRRTGTYGYTF.

The chain recombines TRBV4-3 with TRBJ2-5; D is unclear. This CDR3 comprises 15 residues. CDR1 and CDR2 (germline): LGHNA, YSLEER. Trimming removed 0 bases from V and 4 bases from J, with 12 bases in between. In nucleotides, the CDR3 is TGCGCCAGCAGCCAAGATTATGGCCCCGGAGAGACCCAGTACTTC. Translated, it gives CASSQDYGPGETQYF.

Notes on this clonotype: A single base separates this from a much larger clone, so it may be a read error. The rearrangement uses TRBV29-1 and TRBJ2-7; TRBD2 is a possible D gene (6 bases). Looked up from germline, CDR1 is SQVTM and CDR2 is ANQGSEA. With 5 bases removed from V and 7 bases from J, the gap between germline ends came to 18 bases. The CDR3 has 13 residues. The DNA of the CDR3 is TGCAGCGTTTGGCCGGGACGGGGGTGGGAGCAGTACTTC. Translation: CSVWPGRGWEQYF.

This clonotype was detected many times. V usage is TRBV10-3 and J usage is TRBJ2-5; 11 bases fit TRBD2. The CDR3 runs to 16 residues. V shed 2 bases, J shed 2 bases, and the junction held 4 bases outside the gene matches. The germline V gene has CDR1 ENHRY and CDR2 SYGVKD. The CDR3 protein is CAISEASGRTQETQYF. Written as DNA, the CDR3 is TGTGCCATCAGTGAGGCTAGCGGGAGGACACAAGAGACCCAGTACTTC.

A word on this clonotype: Sequence at one end of the junction differs from germline and may be a read error. The genes are TRBV10-3 and TRBJ1-5; D may be TRBD1 (5 bases). From germline, CDR1 is ENHRY and CDR2 SYGVKD. CDR3 length equals 13 residues. CDR3 DNA: TGTGCCACCCAACTCCAGGGTGATCAGCTCCAGCATTTT. This sequence encodes CATQLQGDQLQHF.

J is TRBJ2-1 and V is TRBV2; a possible D gene is TRBD1 (6 bases). The CDR3 has 14 residues. V shed 6 bases and J shed 0 bases, with 9 bases lying between them. CDR1 SNHLY and CDR2 FYNNEI come from the germline V gene. The chain's CDR3 is CASRWDNSYNEQFF. The CDR3 nucleotides are TGTGCCAGCAGGTGGGACAACTCCTACAATGAGCAGTTCTTC.

The V gene is TRBV12-3 or TRBV12-4, the J gene TRBJ2-1, with a possible D match to TRBD2 (6 bases). The assigned J gene may be wrong: the sequence end matches TRBJ2-7 better. This CDR3 region has 19 residues. The CDR3, as DNA: TGTGCCAGCAGTTTAATTATGGGTGCGGGGTTGGGCTCCTACAATGAGCAGTACTTC. This encodes CASSLIMGAGLGSYNEQYF.